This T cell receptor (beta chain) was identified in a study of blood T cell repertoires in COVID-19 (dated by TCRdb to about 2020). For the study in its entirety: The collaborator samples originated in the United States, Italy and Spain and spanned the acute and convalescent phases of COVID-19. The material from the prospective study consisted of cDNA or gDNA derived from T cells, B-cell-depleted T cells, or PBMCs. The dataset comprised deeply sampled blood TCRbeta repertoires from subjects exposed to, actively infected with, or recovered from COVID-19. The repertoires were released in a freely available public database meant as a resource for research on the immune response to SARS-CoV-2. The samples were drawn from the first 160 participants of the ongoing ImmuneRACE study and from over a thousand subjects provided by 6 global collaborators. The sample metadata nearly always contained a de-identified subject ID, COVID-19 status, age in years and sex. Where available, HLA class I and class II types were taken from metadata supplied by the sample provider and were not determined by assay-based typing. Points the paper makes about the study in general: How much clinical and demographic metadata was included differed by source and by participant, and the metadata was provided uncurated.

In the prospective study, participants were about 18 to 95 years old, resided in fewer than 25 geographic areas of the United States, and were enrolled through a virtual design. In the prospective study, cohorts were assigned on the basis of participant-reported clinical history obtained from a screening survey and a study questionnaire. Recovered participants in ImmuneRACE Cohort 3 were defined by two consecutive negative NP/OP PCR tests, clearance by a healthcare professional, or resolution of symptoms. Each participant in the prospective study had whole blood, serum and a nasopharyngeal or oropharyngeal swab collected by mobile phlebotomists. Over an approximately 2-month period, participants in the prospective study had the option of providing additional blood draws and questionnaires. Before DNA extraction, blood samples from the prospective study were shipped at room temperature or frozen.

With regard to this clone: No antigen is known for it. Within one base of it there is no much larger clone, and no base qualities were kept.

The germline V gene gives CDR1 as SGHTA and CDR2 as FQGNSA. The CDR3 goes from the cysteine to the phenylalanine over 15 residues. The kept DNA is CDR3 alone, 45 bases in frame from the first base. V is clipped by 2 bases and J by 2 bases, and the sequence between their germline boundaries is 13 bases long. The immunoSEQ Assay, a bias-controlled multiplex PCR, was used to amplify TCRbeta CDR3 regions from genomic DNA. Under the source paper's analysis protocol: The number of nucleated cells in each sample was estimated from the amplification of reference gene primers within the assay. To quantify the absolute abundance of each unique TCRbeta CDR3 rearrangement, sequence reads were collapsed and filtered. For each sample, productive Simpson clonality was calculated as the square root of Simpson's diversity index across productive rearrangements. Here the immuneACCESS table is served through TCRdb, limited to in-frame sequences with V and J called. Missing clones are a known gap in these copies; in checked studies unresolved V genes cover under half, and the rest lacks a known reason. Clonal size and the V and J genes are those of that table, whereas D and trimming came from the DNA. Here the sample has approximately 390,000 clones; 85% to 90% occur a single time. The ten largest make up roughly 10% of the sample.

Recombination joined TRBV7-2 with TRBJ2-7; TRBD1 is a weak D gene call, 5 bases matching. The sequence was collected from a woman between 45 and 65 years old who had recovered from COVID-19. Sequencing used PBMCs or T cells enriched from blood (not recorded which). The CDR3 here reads CASSLNMGLTYEQYF. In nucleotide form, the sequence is TGTGCCAGCAGCTTAAATATGGGGCTGACCTACGAGCAGTACTTC.